Relative to its sample, the clone carrying this T cell receptor (beta chain) is medium-sized (0.01 to 0.1%). Here immunoSEQ multiplex PCR was the method, and the copy in TCRdb shows in-frame clones only, minus some. The sample lists 10,000 to 15,000 clones, around 73% seen once, with approximately 15% in the top ten. This sample was taken from a study of ipilimumab plus nivolumab after autologous stem cell transplantation. About the study: A median of roughly 8 nivolumab and 5 ipilimumab doses were given.

This CDR3 comprises 12 residues. V was trimmed by 7 bases and J by 2 bases, leaving 9 bases between them. CDR1 is MNHEY and CDR2 is SVGAGI in the germline V gene. The sequencing used PBMCs, collected in a trial of ipilimumab plus nivolumab as post-transplant consolidation. The sequence was collected from a male donor with diffuse large B-cell lymphoma. The chain combines TRBV6-5 with TRBJ2-7, with a possible D match to TRBD1 (6 bases). The CDR3 bases are TGTGCCAGCACCAACAGGGCCTACGAGCAGTACTTC. Its translation is CASTNRAYEQYF.